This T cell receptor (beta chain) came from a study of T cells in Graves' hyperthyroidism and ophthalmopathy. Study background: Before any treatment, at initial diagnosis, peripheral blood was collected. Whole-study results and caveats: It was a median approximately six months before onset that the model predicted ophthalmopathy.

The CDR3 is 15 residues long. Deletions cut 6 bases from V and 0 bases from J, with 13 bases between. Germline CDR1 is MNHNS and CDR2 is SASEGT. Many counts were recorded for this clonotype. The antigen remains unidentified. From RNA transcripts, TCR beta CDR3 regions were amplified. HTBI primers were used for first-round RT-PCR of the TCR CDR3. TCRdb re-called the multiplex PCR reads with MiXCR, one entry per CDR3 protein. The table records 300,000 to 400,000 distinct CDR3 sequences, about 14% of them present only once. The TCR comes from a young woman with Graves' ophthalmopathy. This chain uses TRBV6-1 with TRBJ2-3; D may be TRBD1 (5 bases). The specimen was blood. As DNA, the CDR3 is TGTGCCAGCAGAAAACAGGTATCTAGCACAGATACGCAGTATTTT. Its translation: CASRKQVSSTDTQYF.